This T cell receptor beta chain was retrieved from a study of blood T cell repertoires in COVID-19. In the original processing: Scientists estimated how many nucleated cells there were by amplifying reference gene primers. Data came from immunoSEQ multiplex PCR; TCRdb stores just in-frame clones and leaves some out. V, J and clone size are those of that table, while D and trimming were read from the DNA. This sample carries some 140,000 clones, roughly 80% of them seen once, and the ten largest clones take 7% to 10%. Study members were between about 18 and 95 years old and lived in approximately 25 US regions. Cohorts were based on clinical histories the participants reported. This sequence originates from a man over 45 who had recovered from COVID-19. Input material: PBMCs or T cells enriched from blood (not recorded which).

CDR3 protein: CASSPRGTETHEQYF. DNA of the CDR3: TGTGCCAGCTCACCACGGGGGACAGAAACGCACGAGCAGTACTTC. The chain uses TRBV18 and TRBJ2-7; 7 bases are a match to TRBD1. The CDR3 contains 15 residues. Trimming removed 1 base from V and 5 bases from J; junction bases left unmatched: 8. Germline CDR1 KGHSH, CDR2 LQKENI.